The T cell receptor beta chain described here comes from a study of OX40 agonist ivuxolimab in advanced cancers. TCRdb keeps only in-frame clones here, not all; method: immunoSEQ multiplex PCR. The data hold about 64,000 clones, with around 90% observed a single time. The CDR3 runs 15 residues. The J segment lost 8 bases and the V segment lost 7 bases, leaving 13 bases of the junction unmatched. Germline V gene lookup returns CDR1 LNHDA and CDR2 SQIVND (reference sequence). Sequenced material: CD4+ or CD8+ T cells sorted from blood, taken in a trial of the OX40 agonist ivuxolimab. The genes are TRBV19 and TRBJ1-4; the match to TRBD1 covers 7 bases. The receptor comes from an adult with an advanced solid tumor such as melanoma, head and neck, liver or kidney cancer. CDR3 protein: CASTIGTAGREKLFF. The CDR3 nucleotides read TGTGCCAGTACGATCGGGACAGCGGGTAGAGAAAAACTGTTTTTT.